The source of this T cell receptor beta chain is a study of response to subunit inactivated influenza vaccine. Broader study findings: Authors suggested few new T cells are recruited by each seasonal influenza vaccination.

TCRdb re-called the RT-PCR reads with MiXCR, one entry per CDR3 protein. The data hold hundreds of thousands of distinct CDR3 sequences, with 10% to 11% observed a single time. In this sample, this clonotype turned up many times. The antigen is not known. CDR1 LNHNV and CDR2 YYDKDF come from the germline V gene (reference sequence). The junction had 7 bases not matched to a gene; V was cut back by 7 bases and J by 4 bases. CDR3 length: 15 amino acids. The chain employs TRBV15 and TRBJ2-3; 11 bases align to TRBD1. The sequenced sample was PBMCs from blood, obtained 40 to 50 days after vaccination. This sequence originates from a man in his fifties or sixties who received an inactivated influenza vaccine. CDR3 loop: CATTPGGQGADTQYF. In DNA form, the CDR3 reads TGTGCCACCACCCCGGGGGGACAGGGGGCAGATACGCAGTATTTT.